This T cell receptor (beta chain) was captured in a study of shared clonotypes between healthy human individuals. The V segment lost 4 bases and the J segment 3 bases; nucleotides outside the gene matches: 7. CDR1 LGHNA and CDR2 YSLEER come from the germline V gene. This CDR3 region has 16 residues. Some clones are missing from TCRdb's copy, which holds only in-frame ones; the method was immunoSEQ multiplex PCR. The top ten hold 0.3% to 0.4% of the sample, which has some 2,500,000 clones, less than 95% seen once. This clonotype was sampled from a man aged 18 to 29 in good health. Some clones in this sample may be carry-over from other donors' samples. Material for sequencing was naive CD4+ T cells from PBMCs. Subset reported: CD45RA+ positively selected. V usage is TRBV4-3 and J usage is TRBJ2-2, with 8 bases fitting TRBD1. CDR3 sequence (DNA): TGCGCCAGCAGCCGAGAGACAGGGGAATACACCGGGGAGCTGTTTTTT. Translated: CASSRETGEYTGELFF.